This T cell receptor beta chain was recorded in a study of cytomegalovirus exposure and HLA in healthy donors. Study-level findings and limits: HLA restriction was apparent for most CMV-associated TCR beta chains in a later analysis. The authors listed about 170 TCR beta chains as cytomegalovirus-associated. Accounts indicate the classifier identified cytomegalovirus status with strong specificity and sensitivity. The productive fraction for most TCR beta V segments was about 87% or about 30% in an earlier analysis.

Primers for the PCR totalled 60 Vbeta and 13 Jbeta. Clones were read by immunoSEQ multiplex PCR, and TCRdb kept only the in-frame ones, dropping some. The repertoire holds around 190,000 clones, roughly 9.5% seen once, with approximately 1.5% in the top ten. Turning to this clone: No antigen is known for it.

Sequencing input: PBMCs. This TCR came from a woman aged 25 to 45 in good health and CMV-seropositive.

The CDR3 spells CASKLSSGPGSYEQYF. The CDR3 DNA is TGTGCCAGTAAGCTTAGTAGCGGACCGGGGAGCTACGAGCAGTACTTC. The V gene is TRBV19, the J gene TRBJ2-7; a possible D gene is TRBD2 (6 bases). CDR1 LNHDA and CDR2 SQIVND come from the germline V gene (reference sequence). V dropped 7 bases and J dropped 3 bases, with 22 bases sitting between them. The CDR3 sequence is 16 residues long.